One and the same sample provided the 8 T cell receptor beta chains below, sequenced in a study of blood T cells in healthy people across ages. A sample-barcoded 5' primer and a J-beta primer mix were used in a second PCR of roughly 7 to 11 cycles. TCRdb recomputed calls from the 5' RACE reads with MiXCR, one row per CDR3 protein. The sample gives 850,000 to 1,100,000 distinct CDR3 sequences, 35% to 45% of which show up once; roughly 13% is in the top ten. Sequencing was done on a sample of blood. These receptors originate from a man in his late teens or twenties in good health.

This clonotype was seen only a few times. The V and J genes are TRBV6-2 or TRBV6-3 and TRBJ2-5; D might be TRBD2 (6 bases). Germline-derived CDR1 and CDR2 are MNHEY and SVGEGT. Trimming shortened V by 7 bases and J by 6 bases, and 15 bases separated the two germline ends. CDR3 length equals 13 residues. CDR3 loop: CASNGGIGKTQYF. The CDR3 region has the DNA TGTGCCAGCAATGGCGGGATCGGGAAGACCCAGTACTTC.

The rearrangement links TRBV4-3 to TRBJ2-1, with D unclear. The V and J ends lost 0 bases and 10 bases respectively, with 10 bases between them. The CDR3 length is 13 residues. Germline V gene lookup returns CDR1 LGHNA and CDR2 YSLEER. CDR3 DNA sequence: TGCGCCAGCAGCCAAGAAGGTCCAGTGGAGCAGTTCTTC. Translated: CASSQEGPVEQFF.

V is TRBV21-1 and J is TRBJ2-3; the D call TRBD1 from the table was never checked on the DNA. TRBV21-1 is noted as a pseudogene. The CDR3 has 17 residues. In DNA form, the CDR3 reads TGTGCCAGCAGCAAAGCGGGGACAGCCCCTAGCACAGATACGCAGTATTTT. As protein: CASSKAGTAPSTDTQYF.

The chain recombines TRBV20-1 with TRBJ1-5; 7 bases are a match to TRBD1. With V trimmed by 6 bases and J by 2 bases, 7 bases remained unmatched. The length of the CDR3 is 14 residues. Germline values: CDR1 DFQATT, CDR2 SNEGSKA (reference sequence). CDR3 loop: CSAVSDRGNQPQHF. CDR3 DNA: TGCAGTGCCGTATCCGACAGGGGCAATCAGCCCCAGCATTTT.

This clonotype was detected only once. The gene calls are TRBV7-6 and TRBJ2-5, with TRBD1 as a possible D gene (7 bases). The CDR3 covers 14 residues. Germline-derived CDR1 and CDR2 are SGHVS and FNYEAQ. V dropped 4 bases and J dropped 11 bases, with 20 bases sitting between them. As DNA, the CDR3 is TGTGCCAGCAGCTCAGGCAGGGGGGCACATGAGCAGTACTTC. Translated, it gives CASSSGRGAHEQYF.

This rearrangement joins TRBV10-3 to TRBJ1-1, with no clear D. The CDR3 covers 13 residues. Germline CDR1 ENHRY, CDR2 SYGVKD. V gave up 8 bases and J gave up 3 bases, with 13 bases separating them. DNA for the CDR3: TGTGCCATCCGACCGGGCCTGGACACTGAAGCTTTCTTT. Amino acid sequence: CAIRPGLDTEAFF.

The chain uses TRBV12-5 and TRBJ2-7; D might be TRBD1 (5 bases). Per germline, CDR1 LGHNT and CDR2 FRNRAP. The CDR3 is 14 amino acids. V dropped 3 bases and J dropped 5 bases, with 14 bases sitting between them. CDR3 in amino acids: CASGFEGVRNEQYF. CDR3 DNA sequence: TGTGCTAGTGGTTTTGAAGGGGTCCGAAACGAGCAGTACTTC.

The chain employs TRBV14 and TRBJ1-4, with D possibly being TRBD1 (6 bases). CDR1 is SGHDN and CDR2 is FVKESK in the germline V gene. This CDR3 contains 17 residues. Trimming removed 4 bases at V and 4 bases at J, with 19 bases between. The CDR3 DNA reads TGTGCCAGCAGCCTTTGGACAGTAATGAACAGTAATGAAAAACTGTTTTTT. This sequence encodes CASSLWTVMNSNEKLFF.